These 17 T cell receptor beta chains originate from one sample sequenced in a study of T cells in Graves' hyperthyroidism and ophthalmopathy. RNA transcripts served as the template for amplifying TCR beta CDR3 regions. HTBI primers were used for first-round RT-PCR of the TCR CDR3. TCRdb re-called the multiplex PCR reads through MiXCR, storing one row per CDR3 protein. The sample consists of hundreds of thousands of distinct CDR3 sequences, approximately 15% of them appearing once. The specimen sequenced was blood. These receptors were collected from a woman aged 50 to 65 with Graves' ophthalmopathy.

V is TRBV11-1 and J is TRBJ2-3; 8 nucleotides line up with TRBD1. V lost 5 bases to trimming and J lost 2 bases; unmatched junction nucleotides: 12. This CDR3 contains 17 residues. CDR1 and CDR2 from the germline V gene are SGHAT and FQDESV (reference sequence). The CDR3 DNA follows: TGTGCCAGCAGCCGTACCCAGGGGGCCGGGTACACAGATACGCAGTATTTT. It specifies CASSRTQGAGYTDTQYF.

At least ten counts were recorded for this clonotype. The rearrangement links TRBV7-2 to TRBJ2-1; no firm D call. Per germline, CDR1 SGHTA and CDR2 FQGNSA. V lost 1 base, J lost 7 bases, and 11 bases lay in between. This CDR3 spans 14 amino acids. Here the CDR3 reads CASSLDWGGNEQFF. CDR3 nucleotide sequence: TGTGCCAGCAGCTTAGATTGGGGTGGGAATGAGCAGTTCTTC.

This clonotype came up many times. The chain combines TRBV28 with TRBJ2-1; 9 bases are shared with TRBD2. This CDR3 contains 15 residues. Germline CDR1 MDHEN, CDR2 SYDVKM. J was trimmed by 4 bases and V by 6 bases; bases with no gene match: 7. The CDR3 DNA follows: TGTGCCAGCAGCTATAGCGGGAGTGGGTACAATGAGCAGTTCTTC. This translates into CASSYSGSGYNEQFF.

This clonotype was recorded a few times. The J gene is TRBJ2-2, the V gene TRBV12-3 or TRBV12-4; D might be TRBD1 (6 bases). V was pared by 6 bases and J by 7 bases, with 15 bases between. This CDR3 has 14 residues. CDR3 sequence reads: CASSLLGAGGELFF. CDR3 DNA sequence: TGTGCCAGCAGCTTGCTGGGGGCCGGCGGGGAGCTGTTTTTT.

The chain joins TRBV12-3 or TRBV12-4 to TRBJ1-6, with 7 positions matching TRBD1. After removal of 0 bases from V and 11 bases from J, the junction contained 10 bases not matched to a gene. The length of the CDR3 is 16 residues. The CDR3 DNA sequence: TGTGCCAGCAGTTTAGCGCCGACAGGGTTGGATCCACCCCTCCACTTT. This codes for CASSLAPTGLDPPLHF.

This clonotype was found many times. The chain links TRBV28 to TRBJ1-2, with D hard to call. The ends were cut back, 3 bases at V and 6 bases at J, with 2 bases in the middle. The CDR3 covers 10 residues. CDR1 is MDHEN and CDR2 is SYDVKM in the germline V gene. CDR3 nucleotides: TGTGCCAGCAGTTTGGATGGCTACACCTTC. As protein: CASSLDGYTF.

CDR3 sequence (DNA): TGTGCCAGCAGGCCCTTGGGCCTAGCGGGATTTTCCTACAATGAGCAGTTCTTC. Amino acid sequence: CASRPLGLAGFSYNEQFF. The chain carries TRBV6-2 or TRBV6-3 and TRBJ2-1; 9 positions agree with TRBD2. Unmatched junction bases numbered 13, after V lost 6 bases and J lost 1 base. Germline V lookup: CDR1 MNHEY, CDR2 SVGEGT. CDR3 length: 18 amino acids.

This clonotype was seen repeatedly, ten times or more. This rearrangement joins TRBV18 to TRBJ2-3; D gene uncertain. The V end was cut by 0 bases, the J end by 1 base, with 5 bases between. From germline, CDR1 is KGHSH and CDR2 LQKENI. The CDR3 totals 14 residues. Here the CDR3 reads CASSPPPGTDTQYF. CDR3 nucleotides: TGTGCCAGCTCACCACCCCCAGGCACAGATACGCAGTATTTT.

This clonotype has a count of ten or more. This rearrangement joins TRBV20-1 to TRBJ2-1, with TRBD2 identical over 10 bases. Germline V CDR1 and CDR2: DFQATT, SNEGSKA (reference sequence). The length of the CDR3 is 15 residues. J was trimmed by 5 bases and V by 0 bases; bases with no gene match: 4. DNA of the CDR3: TGCAGTGCTAGAGAGGTAGCGGGAGGTCACAATGAGCAGTTCTTC. Translated: CSAREVAGGHNEQFF.

The table lists this clonotype with many counts. The genes are TRBV20-1 and TRBJ2-1; maybe TRBD2 (6 bases). CDR1 and CDR2 (germline): DFQATT, SNEGSKA (reference sequence). The CDR3 covers 12 residues. Trimming cost V 7 bases and J 4 bases, with 11 bases left between them. CDR3 loop: CSVRGNYNEQFF. In nucleotides, the CDR3 is TGCAGTGTGCGCGGGAATTACAATGAGCAGTTCTTC.

The chain is built from TRBV7-9 and TRBJ1-2; D may be TRBD1 (5 bases). V lost 5 bases and J 7 bases, leaving 20 bases between the germline ends. Germline assignment: CDR1 SEHNR and CDR2 FQNEAQ (reference sequence). The CDR3 spans 15 residues. The CDR3 coding sequence is TGTGCCAGCAGCCTAGAGGGAGGGGCCCGAGTTGGCTACACCTTC. It specifies CASSLEGGARVGYTF.

This clonotype was observed a few times. This sequence joins TRBV7-8 and TRBJ2-7; 8 bases are shared with TRBD2. The V and J ends lost 5 bases and 1 base, in that order; junction bases with no gene match: 19. Germline V lookup: CDR1 SGHVS, CDR2 FQNEAQ. This CDR3 is 19 amino acids long. The CDR3 DNA reads as TGTGCCAGCAGCCCCCGCCGTCGACTAGCGCAAATAGGATCCTACGAGCAGTACTTC. It encodes CASSPRRRLAQIGSYEQYF. Complete variable domain (other parts from reference TRBV7-8 and TRBJ2-7): GAGVSQSPRYKVAKRGQDVALRCDPISGHVSLFWYQQALGQGPEFLTYFQNEAQLDKSGLPSDRFFAERPEGSVSTLKIQRTQQEDSAVYLCASSPRRRLAQIGSYEQYFGPGTRLTVT.

This clonotype was recorded at least ten times. The rearrangement joins TRBV20-1 to TRBJ2-3, with 7 positions matching TRBD2. The CDR3 contains 15 residues. Per germline, CDR1 DFQATT and CDR2 SNEGSKA (reference sequence). V trimming: 3 bases; J trimming: 0 bases; junction bases outside the gene matches: 6. Here the CDR3 DNA reads TGCAGTGCTAGTAGGGACTACTCGAGCACAGATACGCAGTATTTT. It yields the protein CSASRDYSSTDTQYF.

At least ten counts were recorded for this clonotype. The rearrangement joins TRBV30 to TRBJ2-1; TRBD2 aligns across 11 bases. V gave up 2 bases and J gave up 9 bases; unmatched junction bases: 6. Germline-derived CDR1 and CDR2 are GTSNPN and SVGIG (reference sequence). The CDR3 has 14 amino acids. The CDR3 sequence: CAWSLGLAGGEQFF. The CDR3 DNA is TGTGCCTGGAGTCTCGGGCTAGCGGGAGGTGAGCAGTTCTTC.

This clonotype was counted many times. The chain recombines TRBV7-8 with TRBJ2-3; 11 positions match TRBD2. Trimming cost V 5 bases and J 2 bases; bases outside gene matches: 9. The CDR3 runs 17 residues. Germline loops: CDR1 SGHVS, CDR2 FQNEAQ. CDR3 loop: CASSPGLAETNTDTQYF. CDR3 DNA: TGTGCCAGCAGCCCGGGACTAGCGGAGACTAACACAGATACGCAGTATTTT.

The sample holds a few counts of this clonotype. This chain links TRBV30 with TRBJ2-5; perhaps TRBD2 as D (6 bases). The germline V gene has CDR1 GTSNPN and CDR2 SVGIG (reference sequence). Trimming cost V 0 bases and J 7 bases, with 12 bases left between them. This CDR3 has 13 residues. DNA for the CDR3: TGTGCCTGGAGTGTTCCCCCGGGGGTGACCCAGTACTTC. This sequence encodes CAWSVPPGVTQYF.

This clonotype was counted only a few times. The chain is built from TRBV15 and TRBJ2-1, with 7 nucleotides matching TRBD2. Per the germline V gene, CDR1 is LNHNV and CDR2 is YYDKDF (reference sequence). V was pared by 2 bases and J by 3 bases, with 13 bases of the junction left unmatched. The CDR3 is 18 residues long. CDR3 coding DNA: TGTGCCACCAGCAGAATCACCAGAACCGGGACTAACTACAATGAGCAGTTCTTC. Protein sequence: CATSRITRTGTNYNEQFF.